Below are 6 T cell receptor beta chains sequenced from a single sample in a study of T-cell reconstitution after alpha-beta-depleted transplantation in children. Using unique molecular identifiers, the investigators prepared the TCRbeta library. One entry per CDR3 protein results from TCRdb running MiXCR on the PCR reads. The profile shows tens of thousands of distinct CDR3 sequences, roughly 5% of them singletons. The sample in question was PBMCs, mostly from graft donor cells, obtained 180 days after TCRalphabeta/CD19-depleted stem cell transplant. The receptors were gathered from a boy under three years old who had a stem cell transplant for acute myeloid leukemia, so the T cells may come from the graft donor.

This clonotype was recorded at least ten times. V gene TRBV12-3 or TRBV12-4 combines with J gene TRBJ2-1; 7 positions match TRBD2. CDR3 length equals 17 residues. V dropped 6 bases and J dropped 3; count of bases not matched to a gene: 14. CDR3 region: CASSPRPGSGFYNEQFF. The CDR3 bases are TGTGCCAGCAGCCCCCGGCCCGGTAGCGGGTTCTACAATGAGCAGTTCTTC.

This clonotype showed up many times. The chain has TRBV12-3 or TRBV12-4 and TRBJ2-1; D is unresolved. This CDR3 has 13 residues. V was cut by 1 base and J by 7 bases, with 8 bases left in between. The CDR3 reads CASSLGTGNEQFF. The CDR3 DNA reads TGTGCCAGCAGTTTAGGGACCGGGAATGAGCAGTTCTTC.

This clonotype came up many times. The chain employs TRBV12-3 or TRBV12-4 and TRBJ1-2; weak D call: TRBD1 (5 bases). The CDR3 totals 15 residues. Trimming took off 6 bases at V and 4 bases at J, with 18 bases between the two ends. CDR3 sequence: CASRDRDLLPYGYTF. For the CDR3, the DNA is TGTGCCAGCAGAGACCGGGACTTATTACCCTATGGCTACACCTTC.

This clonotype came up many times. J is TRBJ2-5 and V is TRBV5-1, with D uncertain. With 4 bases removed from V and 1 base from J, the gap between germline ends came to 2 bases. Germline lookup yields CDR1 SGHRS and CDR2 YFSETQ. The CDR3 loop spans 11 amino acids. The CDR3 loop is CASSIQETQYF. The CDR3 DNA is TGCGCCAGCAGCATCCAAGAGACCCAGTACTTC.

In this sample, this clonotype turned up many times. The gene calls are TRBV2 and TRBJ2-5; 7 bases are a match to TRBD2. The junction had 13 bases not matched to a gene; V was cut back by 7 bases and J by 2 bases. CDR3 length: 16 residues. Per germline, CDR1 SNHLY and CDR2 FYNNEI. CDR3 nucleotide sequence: TGTGCCAGCAACCGATACCGAGCCGGGGGGCAAGAGACCCAGTACTTC. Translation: CASNRYRAGGQETQYF.

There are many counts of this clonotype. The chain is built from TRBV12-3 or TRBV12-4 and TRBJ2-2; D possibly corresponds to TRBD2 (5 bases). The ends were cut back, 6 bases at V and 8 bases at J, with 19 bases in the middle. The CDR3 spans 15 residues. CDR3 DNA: TGTGCCAGCAGCCGCCCCGTCGGGGTTAATGGGGAGCTGTTTTTT. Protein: CASSRPVGVNGELFF.